The 17 T cell receptor beta chains given below trace back to one sample, sequenced in a study of identical twins. TCRdb reanalysed the 5' RACE reads using MiXCR and keeps one entry per CDR3 protein. The sample has approximately 1.8 million distinct CDR3 sequences, around 29% seen once. Material: cord blood. Receptors originate from a newborn girl in good health.

The rearrangement links TRBV20-1 to TRBJ1-4, with D tentatively TRBD1 (5 bases). Germline loops: CDR1 DFQATT, CDR2 SNEGSKA (reference sequence). V shed 2 bases and J shed 6 bases, with 19 bases lying between them. The CDR3 has 16 residues. The CDR3 loop is CSARTAVWGSHEKLFF. Written as DNA, the CDR3 is TGCAGTGCTAGAACCGCCGTGTGGGGCTCCCATGAAAAACTGTTTTTT.

This clonotype was seen once. The CDR3 region is CASAAGNTEAFF. The CDR3 DNA is TGCGCCAGCGCAGCAGGGAACACTGAAGCTTTCTTT. This sequence joins TRBV5-1 and TRBJ1-1; D uncertain. CDR3 length equals 12 residues. CDR1 and CDR2 (germline): SGHRS, YFSETQ. V dropped 7 bases and J dropped 1 base, with 8 bases sitting between them. Drawing the rest from reference TRBV5-1 and TRBJ1-1, the complete variable domain is KAGVTQTPRYLIKTRGQQVTLSCSPISGHRSVSWYQQTPGQGLQFLFEYFSETQRNKGNFPGRFSGRQFSNSRSEMNVSTLELGDSALYLCASAAGNTEAFFGQGTRLTVV.

This chain links TRBV3-1 with TRBJ1-5; 12 bases align to TRBD1. The V segment lost 1 base and the J segment 0 bases; nucleotides outside the gene matches: 4. The CDR3 has 18 residues. Germline values: CDR1 LGHDT, CDR2 YNNKEL (reference sequence). CDR3 residues: CASSQGDRGLYSNQPQHF. The CDR3 DNA reads TGTGCCAGCAGCCAAGGGGACAGGGGGCTCTATAGCAATCAGCCCCAGCATTTT.

The chain combines TRBV13 with TRBJ2-3; 7 bases align to TRBD1. Germline values: CDR1 PRHDT, CDR2 FYEKMQ (reference sequence). The V and J ends lost 4 bases and 4 bases, in that order; junction bases with no gene match: 11. The CDR3 spans 16 residues. The CDR3 bases are TGTGCCAGCAGCTCCCCTAGGGGGCTAAGATCAGATACGCAGTATTTT. This codes for CASSSPRGLRSDTQYF.

On this clonotype itself: This may be a read error: a much more frequent sequence differs by one nucleotide. The chain is built from TRBV13 and TRBJ2-7; 9 bases map to TRBD2. The CDR3 has 15 residues. Germline values: CDR1 PRHDT, CDR2 FYEKMQ (reference sequence). The CDR3 nucleotides read TGTCCCAGCAGCTTAGGCCCCGGACTAGCGAACGAGCAGTACTTC. This codes for CPSSLGPGLANEQYF.

The rearrangement links TRBV7-4 to TRBJ1-5; D not resolved. From germline, CDR1 is SGHVT and CDR2 SQSDAQ. This CDR3 has 15 residues. V lost 5 bases and J lost 1, with 12 bases in between. The CDR3 DNA reads TGTGCCAGCAGCCCCCTGCCCGTGAGCAATCAGCCCCAGCATTTT. Translated, it gives CASSPLPVSNQPQHF.

The chain is built from TRBV29-1 and TRBJ1-1; TRBD1 matches at 8 bases. Germline CDR1 is SQVTM and CDR2 is ANQGSEA. The V and J ends lost 7 bases and 3 bases, in that order; junction bases with no gene match: 7. The CDR3 extends over 13 amino acids. The DNA of the CDR3 is TGCAGCGCCCTACAGGGGGGGGACACTGAAGCTTTCTTT. Protein: CSALQGGDTEAFF.

The chain joins TRBV20-1 to TRBJ1-2; D is unresolved. The V gene's germline CDR1 is DFQATT and CDR2 SNEGSKA (reference sequence). Trimming stripped 6 bases from V and 13 bases from J, with 18 bases between. The CDR3 length is 11 residues. The CDR3 DNA is TGCAGTGCCCGCCTGGGCACTACGTTCACCTTC. Translation gives CSARLGTTFTF.

The rearrangement joins TRBV6-1 to TRBJ2-2; D is possibly TRBD2 (5 bases). Germline CDR1 MNHNS, CDR2 SASEGT. The germline V and J ends were trimmed by 0 bases and 1 base, with 12 bases remaining between them. CDR3 size: 17 residues. The CDR3 is CASSEAGMQRNTGELFF. CDR3 in DNA: TGTGCCAGCAGTGAAGCCGGGATGCAGAGGAACACCGGGGAGCTGTTTTTT.

Remarks on this clonotype: The germline gene is not matched at one end of the junction; a read error may be the cause. The gene calls are TRBV10-3 and TRBJ1-5; 9 nucleotides align to TRBD1. CDR1 is ENHRY, CDR2 SYGVKD, per germline. The CDR3 has 14 amino acids. The CDR3 DNA reads TGTGCCACCAGTCGGGACAGGGCCTATCAGCCCCAGCATTTT. Translated: CATSRDRAYQPQHF.

The chain is built from TRBV27 and TRBJ2-1, with 12 bases matching TRBD2. Germline CDR1 reads MNHEY; CDR2 reads SMNVEV (reference sequence). CDR3 size: 15 residues. Germline trimming cut 6 bases from V and 9 bases from J; bases unmatched to any gene: 9. The DNA for the CDR3 is TGTGCCAGCAGGACGCGACTAGCGGGGGTCGGTGAGCAGTTCTTC. Its protein is CASRTRLAGVGEQFF.

V usage is TRBV6-6 and J usage is TRBJ2-1, with D perhaps matching TRBD1 or TRBD2 (5 bases each). Trimming cost V 5 bases and J 12 bases, with 14 bases left between them. The CDR3 runs 12 residues. CDR1 and CDR2 from the germline V gene are MNHNY and SVGAGI (reference sequence). CDR3 in DNA: TGTGCCAGCAGTGGCTCAGGGACCGGGCAGTTCTTC. It codes for CASSGSGTGQFF.

This clonotype was detected only a few times. This chain connects TRBV5-1 to TRBJ1-5; TRBD1 agrees at 9 bases. Looked up from germline, CDR1 is SGHRS and CDR2 is YFSETQ. This CDR3 is 15 amino acids long. V gave up 3 bases and J gave up 5 bases; unmatched junction bases: 6. The CDR3 DNA sequence: TGCGCCAGCAGCTCCGGGACAGGGAGCGATCAGCCCCAGCATTTT. Translated: CASSSGTGSDQPQHF. Full variable domain (remainder filled in from reference TRBV5-1 and TRBJ1-5): KAGVTQTPRYLIKTRGQQVTLSCSPISGHRSVSWYQQTPGQGLQFLFEYFSETQRNKGNFPGRFSGRQFSNSRSEMNVSTLELGDSALYLCASSSGTGSDQPQHFGDGTRLSIL.

This clonotype was seen more than once but under ten times. The J gene is TRBJ2-7, the V gene TRBV28; D is uncertain. This CDR3 region has 14 residues. Germline V gene lookup returns CDR1 MDHEN and CDR2 SYDVKM. V was trimmed by 3 bases and J by 0 bases, leaving 9 bases between them. Written as DNA, the CDR3 is TGTGCCAGCAGTTTGATTCACCTCTCCTACGAGCAGTACTTC. Its translation: CASSLIHLSYEQYF.

This clonotype was detected only a few times. The chain carries TRBV7-9 and TRBJ2-5; D ambiguous. CDR1 is SEHNR, CDR2 FQNEAQ, per germline (reference sequence). Trimming removed 7 bases at V and 2 bases at J, with 11 bases between. CDR3 size: 13 residues. The CDR3 here is CASNRANQETQYF. As DNA, the CDR3 is TGTGCCAGCAATAGGGCCAATCAAGAGACCCAGTACTTC.

Notes on this clonotype: A much larger clone is a single base away; this may be a read error. The chain uses TRBV6-1 and TRBJ2-5; no reliable D call. The assigned J gene may be wrong: the sequence end matches TRBJ2-1 better. Germline V CDR1 and CDR2: MNHNS, SASEGT. CDR3 length: 14 amino acids. CDR3 amino acids: CASSGSEYQETQFF. DNA of the CDR3: TGTGCCAGCAGTGGAAGCGAGTACCAAGAGACCCAGTTCTTC.

This sequence joins TRBV7-9 and TRBJ2-3; 10 bases fit TRBD2. Germline V lookup: CDR1 SEHNR, CDR2 FQNEAQ (reference sequence). V gave up 6 bases and J gave up 3 bases; unmatched junction bases: 6. This CDR3 is built from 15 residues. The CDR3 reads CASRSAGGSTDTQYF. The CDR3 nucleotides read TGTGCCAGCAGATCAGCGGGGGGGTCGACAGATACGCAGTATTTT.